This T cell receptor beta chain was recovered during a study of shared clonotypes between healthy human individuals. The V and J ends lost 5 bases and 0 bases, in that order; junction bases with no gene match: 10. Germline V gene sequence: CDR1 MDHEN, CDR2 SYDVKM. This CDR3 comprises 16 residues. Healthy HIV-negative adults without recent acute infections or vaccinations served as donors. Naive CD4+ cells were CD45RA-selected; the remaining cells were memory. Libraries were prepared by immunoSEQ multiplex PCR; TCRdb keeps only in-frame clonotypes and omits some of them. The sample holds about 2.4 million clones; roughly 93% are singletons and the top ten take 0.36%.

Source material: naive CD4+ T cells from PBMCs. Specified subset: CD45RA+ positively selected. The genes are TRBV28 and TRBJ2-7; TRBD2 aligns across 7 bases. The TCR comes from a man between 18 and 29 years old in good health. Some clones in this sample may be carry-over from other donors' samples. Here the CDR3 reads CASSDEKAGSSYEQYF. The CDR3 nucleotides are TGTGCCAGCAGTGACGAGAAAGCGGGATCCTCCTACGAGCAGTACTTC.